What follows is one TCR beta chain and its context. Looked up from germline, CDR1 is SQVTM and CDR2 is ANQGSEA. V gave up 6 bases and J gave up 5 bases, with 20 bases separating them. CDR3 length equals 14 residues. The second PCR ran roughly 7 to 12 cycles with a sample-barcoded 5' primer and J-beta primers. TCRdb recomputed calls from the 5' RACE reads with MiXCR, one row per CDR3 protein. The sample has 750,000 to 850,000 distinct CDR3 sequences; 25% are singletons. This sample was taken from a study of blood T cells in healthy people across ages. The same sample was also used in a study of T cells of mothers and their children. That study adds: The study found slightly higher but non-significant overlap in related versus unrelated mother-child pairs.

The chain recombines TRBV29-1 with TRBJ2-7; D might be TRBD1 (6 bases). The sequencing sample was made of blood. This TCR came from a boy aged 5-17 years in good health. The CDR3: CSVERTDLRDEQYF. In DNA, the CDR3 is TGCAGCGTCGAGAGGACAGATCTACGGGACGAGCAGTACTTC.